This T cell receptor (beta chain) was identified during a study of blood T cell repertoires in COVID-19. As for the study in general: COVID-19 samples collected from the United States, Italy and Spain covered acute and convalescent phases. Sources were T cells, B-cell-depleted T cells, or PBMCs; the material itself was cDNA or gDNA.

Germline V CDR1 and CDR2: MNHNY, SVGAGI (reference sequence). Trimming took 6 bases from V and 3 from J; bases not matched to a gene: 6. CDR3 length equals 14 residues. Sequenced by immunoSEQ multiplex PCR; TCRdb stores in-frame clones only, minus some. The sample contains 210,000 or so clones, roughly 85% of which appear only once. The specimen sequenced was peripheral blood. The J gene is TRBJ2-7, the V gene TRBV6-6, with TRBD2 matching 9 bases. The TCR originated in a woman between 18 and 29 years old who had recovered from COVID-19. The CDR3 spells CASSSTSGGYEQYF. The CDR3 bases are TGTGCCAGCAGCTCGACTAGCGGAGGCTACGAGCAGTACTTC.